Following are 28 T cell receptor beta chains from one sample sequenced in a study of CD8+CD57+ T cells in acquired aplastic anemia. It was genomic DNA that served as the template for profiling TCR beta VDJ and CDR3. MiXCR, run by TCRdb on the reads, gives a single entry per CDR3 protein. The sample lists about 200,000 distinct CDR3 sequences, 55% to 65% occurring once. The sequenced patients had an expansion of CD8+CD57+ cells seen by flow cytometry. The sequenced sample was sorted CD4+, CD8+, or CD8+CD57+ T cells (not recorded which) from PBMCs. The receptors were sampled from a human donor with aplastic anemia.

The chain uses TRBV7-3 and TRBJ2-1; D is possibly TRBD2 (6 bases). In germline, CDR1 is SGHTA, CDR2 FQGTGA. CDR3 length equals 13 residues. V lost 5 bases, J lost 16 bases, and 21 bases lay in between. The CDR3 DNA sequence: TGTGCCAGCAGCATCGGGAGTTACAATGGGCAATTCTTC. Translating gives CASSIGSYNGQFF. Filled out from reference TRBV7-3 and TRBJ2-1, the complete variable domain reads GAGVSQTPSNKVTEKGKYVELRCDPISGHTALYWYRQSLGQGPEFLIYFQGTGAADDSGLPNDRFFAVRPEGSVSTLKIQRTERGDSAVYLCASSIGSYNGQFFGPGTRLTVL.

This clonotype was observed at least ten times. The CDR3 here is CASRVVGREGSVEQYF. The CDR3 DNA is TGTGCCAGCAGGGTGGTTGGGCGAGAGGGGAGCGTCGAGCAGTACTTC. The V gene is TRBV2, the J gene TRBJ2-7, with D possibly being TRBD1 or TRBD2 (5 bases each). The CDR3 has 16 residues. The V and J ends lost 6 bases and 6 bases respectively, with 24 bases between them. CDR1 SNHLY and CDR2 FYNNEI come from the germline V gene. The whole variable domain, filled in from reference TRBV2 and TRBJ2-7, reads EPEVTQTPSHQVTQMGQEVILRCVPISNHLYFYWYRQILGQKVEFLVSFYNNEISEKSEIFDDQFSVERPDGSNFTLKIRSTKLEDSAMYFCASRVVGREGSVEQYFGPGTRLTVT.

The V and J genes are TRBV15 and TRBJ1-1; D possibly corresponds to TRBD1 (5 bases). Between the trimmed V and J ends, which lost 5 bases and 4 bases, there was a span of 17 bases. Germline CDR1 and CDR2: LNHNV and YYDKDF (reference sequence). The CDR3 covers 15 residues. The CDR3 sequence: CATSARQTSGTEAFF. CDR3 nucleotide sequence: TGTGCCACCAGCGCGAGACAGACGTCGGGCACTGAAGCTTTCTTT. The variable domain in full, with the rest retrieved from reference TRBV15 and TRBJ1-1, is DAMVIQNPRYQVTQFGKPVTLSCSQTLNHNVMYWYQQKSSQAPKLLFHYYDKDFNNEADTPDNFQSRRPNTSFCFLDIRSPGLGDTAMYLCATSARQTSGTEAFFGQGTRLTVV.

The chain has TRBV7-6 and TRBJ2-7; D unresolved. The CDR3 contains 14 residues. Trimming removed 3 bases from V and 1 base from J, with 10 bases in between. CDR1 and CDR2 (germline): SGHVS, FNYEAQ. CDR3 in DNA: TGTGCCAGCAGCTTGCCCGCGTCATCCTACGAGCAGTACTTC. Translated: CASSLPASSYEQYF.

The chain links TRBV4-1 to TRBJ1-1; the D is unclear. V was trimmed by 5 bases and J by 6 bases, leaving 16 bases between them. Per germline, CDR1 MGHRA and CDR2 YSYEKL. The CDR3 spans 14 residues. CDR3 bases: TGCGCCAGCAGCTTGGAGGACCTGGGTTCTGAAGCTTTCTTT. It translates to CASSLEDLGSEAFF.

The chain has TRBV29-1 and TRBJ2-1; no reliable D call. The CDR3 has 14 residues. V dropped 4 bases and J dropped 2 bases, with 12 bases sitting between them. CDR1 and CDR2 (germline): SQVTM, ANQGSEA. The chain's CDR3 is CSVGSQATYNEQFF. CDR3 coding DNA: TGCAGCGTTGGGAGTCAGGCCACCTACAATGAGCAGTTCTTC.

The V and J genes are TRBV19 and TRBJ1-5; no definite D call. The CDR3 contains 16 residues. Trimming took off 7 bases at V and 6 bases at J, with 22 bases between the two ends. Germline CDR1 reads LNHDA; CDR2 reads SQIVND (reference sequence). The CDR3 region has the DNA TGTGCCAGTACCAATTACGATGAGACCCCTATTCAGCCCCAGCATTTT. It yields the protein CASTNYDETPIQPQHF.

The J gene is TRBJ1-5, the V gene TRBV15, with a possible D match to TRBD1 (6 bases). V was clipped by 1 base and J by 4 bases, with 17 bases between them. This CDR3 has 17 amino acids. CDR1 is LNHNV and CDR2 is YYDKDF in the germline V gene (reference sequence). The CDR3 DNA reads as TGTGCCACCAGCAGAGTAAGGGAAAGGGGGTTAAATCAGCCCCAGCATTTT. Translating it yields CATSRVRERGLNQPQHF.

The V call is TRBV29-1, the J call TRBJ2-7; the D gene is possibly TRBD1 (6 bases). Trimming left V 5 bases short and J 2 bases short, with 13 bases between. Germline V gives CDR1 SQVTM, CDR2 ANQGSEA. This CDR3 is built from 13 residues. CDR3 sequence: CSVSAGAAYEQYF. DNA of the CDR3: TGCAGCGTTTCCGCAGGGGCAGCCTACGAGCAGTACTTC.

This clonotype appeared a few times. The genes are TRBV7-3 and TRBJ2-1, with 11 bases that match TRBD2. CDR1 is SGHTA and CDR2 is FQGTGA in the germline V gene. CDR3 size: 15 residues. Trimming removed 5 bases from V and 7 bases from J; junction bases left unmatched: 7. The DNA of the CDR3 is TGTGCCAGCAGCCGATCTAGCGGGGGGAAAAATGAGCAGTTCTTC. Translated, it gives CASSRSSGGKNEQFF.

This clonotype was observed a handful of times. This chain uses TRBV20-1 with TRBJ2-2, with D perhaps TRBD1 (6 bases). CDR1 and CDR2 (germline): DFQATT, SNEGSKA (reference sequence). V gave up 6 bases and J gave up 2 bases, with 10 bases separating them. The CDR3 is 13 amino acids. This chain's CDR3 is CSARGHNTGELFF. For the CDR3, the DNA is TGCAGTGCAAGGGGACACAACACCGGGGAGCTGTTTTTT.

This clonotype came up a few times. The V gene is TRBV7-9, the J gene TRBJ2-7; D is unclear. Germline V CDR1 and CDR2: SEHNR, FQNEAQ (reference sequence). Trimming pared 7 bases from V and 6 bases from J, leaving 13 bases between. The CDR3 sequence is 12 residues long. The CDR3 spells CASKEQSAEQYF. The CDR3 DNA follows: TGTGCCAGCAAGGAACAGTCGGCCGAGCAGTACTTC. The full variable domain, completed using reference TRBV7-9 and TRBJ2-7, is DTGVSQNPRHKITKRGQNVTFRCDPISEHNRLYWYRQTLGQGPEFLTYFQNEAQLEKSRLLSDRFSAERPKGSFSTLEIQRTEQGDSAMYLCASKEQSAEQYFGPGTRLTVT.

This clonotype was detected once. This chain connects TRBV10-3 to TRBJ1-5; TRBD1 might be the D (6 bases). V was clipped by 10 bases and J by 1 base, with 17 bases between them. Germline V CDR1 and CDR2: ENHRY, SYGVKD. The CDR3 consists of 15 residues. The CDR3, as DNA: TGTGCCAGCACTCAATCCGGGACAAGCAATCAGCCCCAGCATTTT. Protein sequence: CASTQSGTSNQPQHF.

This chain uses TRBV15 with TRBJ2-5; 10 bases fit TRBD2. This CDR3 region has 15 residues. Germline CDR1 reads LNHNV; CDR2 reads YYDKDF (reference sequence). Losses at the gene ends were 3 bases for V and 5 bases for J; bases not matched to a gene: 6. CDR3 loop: CATSSQGTSAETQYF. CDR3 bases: TGTGCCACCAGCAGTCAGGGGACTAGCGCTGAGACCCAGTACTTC. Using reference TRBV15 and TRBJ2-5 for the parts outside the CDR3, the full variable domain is DAMVIQNPRYQVTQFGKPVTLSCSQTLNHNVMYWYQQKSSQAPKLLFHYYDKDFNNEADTPDNFQSRRPNTSFCFLDIRSPGLGDTAMYLCATSSQGTSAETQYFGPGTRLLVL.

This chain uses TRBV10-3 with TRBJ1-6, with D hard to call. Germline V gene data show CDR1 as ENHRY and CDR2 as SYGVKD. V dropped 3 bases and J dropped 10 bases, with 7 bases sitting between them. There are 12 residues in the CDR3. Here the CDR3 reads CAISDAQSPLHF. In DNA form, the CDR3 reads TGTGCCATCAGTGACGCCCAATCACCCCTCCACTTT.

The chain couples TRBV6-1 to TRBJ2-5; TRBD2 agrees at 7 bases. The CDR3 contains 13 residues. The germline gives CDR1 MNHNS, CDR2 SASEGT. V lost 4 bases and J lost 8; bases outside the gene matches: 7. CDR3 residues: CASSGESGGTQYF. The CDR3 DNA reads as TGTGCCAGCAGTGGCGAATCGGGAGGTACCCAGTACTTC.

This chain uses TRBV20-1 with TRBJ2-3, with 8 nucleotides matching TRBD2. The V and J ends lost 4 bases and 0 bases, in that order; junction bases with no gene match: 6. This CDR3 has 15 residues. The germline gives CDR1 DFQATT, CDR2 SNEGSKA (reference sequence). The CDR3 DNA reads TGCAGTGCTAATATACTAGCGGAGAGCACAGATACGCAGTATTTT. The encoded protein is CSANILAESTDTQYF.

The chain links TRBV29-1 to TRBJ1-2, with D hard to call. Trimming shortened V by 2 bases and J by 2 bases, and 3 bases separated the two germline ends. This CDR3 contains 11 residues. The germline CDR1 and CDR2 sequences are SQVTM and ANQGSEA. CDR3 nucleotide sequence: TGCAGCGTTGAACTCAACTATGGCTACACCTTC. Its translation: CSVELNYGYTF.

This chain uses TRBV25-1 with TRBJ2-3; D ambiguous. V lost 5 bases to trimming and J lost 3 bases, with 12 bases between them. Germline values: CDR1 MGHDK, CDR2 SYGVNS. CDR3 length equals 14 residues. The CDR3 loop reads CASSPATETDTQYF. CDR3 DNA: TGTGCCAGCAGTCCAGCAACAGAGACAGATACGCAGTATTTT.

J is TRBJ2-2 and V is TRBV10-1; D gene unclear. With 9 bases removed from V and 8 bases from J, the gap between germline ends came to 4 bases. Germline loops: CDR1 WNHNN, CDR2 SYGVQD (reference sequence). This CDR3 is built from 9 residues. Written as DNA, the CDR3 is TGCGCCAGGTGGGGGGAGCTGTTTTTT. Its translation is CARWGELFF.

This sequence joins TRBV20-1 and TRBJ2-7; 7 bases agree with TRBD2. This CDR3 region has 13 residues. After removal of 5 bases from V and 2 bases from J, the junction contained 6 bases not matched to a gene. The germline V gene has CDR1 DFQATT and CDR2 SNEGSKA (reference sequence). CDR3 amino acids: CSAPGLGAYEQYF. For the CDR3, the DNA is TGCAGTGCTCCCGGACTAGGGGCCTACGAGCAGTACTTC.

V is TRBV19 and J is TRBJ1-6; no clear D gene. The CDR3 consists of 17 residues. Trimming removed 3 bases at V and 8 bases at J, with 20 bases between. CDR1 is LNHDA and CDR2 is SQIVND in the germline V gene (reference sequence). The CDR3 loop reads CASSIGKGASSHSPLHF. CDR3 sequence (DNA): TGTGCCAGTAGTATCGGGAAGGGCGCATCCTCCCATTCACCCCTCCACTTT.

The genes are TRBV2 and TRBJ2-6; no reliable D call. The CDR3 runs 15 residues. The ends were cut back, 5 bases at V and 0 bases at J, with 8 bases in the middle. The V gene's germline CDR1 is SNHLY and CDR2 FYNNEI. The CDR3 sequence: CASSWQNSGANVLTF. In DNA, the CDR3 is TGTGCCAGCAGTTGGCAGAACTCTGGGGCCAACGTCCTGACTTTC.

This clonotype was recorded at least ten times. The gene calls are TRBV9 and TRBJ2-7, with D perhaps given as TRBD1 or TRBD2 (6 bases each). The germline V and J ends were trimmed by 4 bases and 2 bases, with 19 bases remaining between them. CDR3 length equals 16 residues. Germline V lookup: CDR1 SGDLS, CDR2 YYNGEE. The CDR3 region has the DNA TGTGCCAGCAGCCCGTCGGCCAAGGGGGGACCCTACGAGCAGTACTTC. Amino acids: CASSPSAKGGPYEQYF.

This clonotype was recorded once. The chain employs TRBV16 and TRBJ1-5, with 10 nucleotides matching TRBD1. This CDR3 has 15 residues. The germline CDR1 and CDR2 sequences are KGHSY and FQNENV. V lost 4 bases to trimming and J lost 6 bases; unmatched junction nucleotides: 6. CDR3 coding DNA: TGTGCCAGCAGCCCCCGGGACAGGGGTGTTCAGCCCCAGCATTTT. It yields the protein CASSPRDRGVQPQHF.

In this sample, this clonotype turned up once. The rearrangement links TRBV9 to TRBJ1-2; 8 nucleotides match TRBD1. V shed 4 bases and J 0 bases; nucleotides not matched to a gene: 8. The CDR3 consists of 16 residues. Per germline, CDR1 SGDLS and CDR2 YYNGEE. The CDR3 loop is CASSIGQGPANYGYTF. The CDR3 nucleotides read TGTGCCAGCAGCATAGGACAGGGCCCAGCTAACTATGGCTACACCTTC. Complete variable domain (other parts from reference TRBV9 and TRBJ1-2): DSGVTQTPKHLITATGQRVTLRCSPRSGDLSVYWYQQSLDQGLQFLIQYYNGEERAKGNILERFSAQQFPDLHSELNLSSLELGDSALYFCASSIGQGPANYGYTFGSGTRLTVV.

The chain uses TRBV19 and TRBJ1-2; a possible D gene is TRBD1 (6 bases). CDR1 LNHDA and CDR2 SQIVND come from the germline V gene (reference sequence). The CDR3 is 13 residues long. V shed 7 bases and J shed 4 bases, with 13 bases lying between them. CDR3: CASNSRGLYGYTF. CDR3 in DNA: TGTGCCAGTAATTCTCGGGGGCTCTATGGCTACACCTTC.

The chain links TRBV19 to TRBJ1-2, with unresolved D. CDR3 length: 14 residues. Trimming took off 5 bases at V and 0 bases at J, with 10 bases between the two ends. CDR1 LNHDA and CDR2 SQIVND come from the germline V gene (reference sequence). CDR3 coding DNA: TGTGCCAGTAGTGGTGGGAAGACTAACTATGGCTACACCTTC. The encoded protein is CASSGGKTNYGYTF.